The T cell receptor (beta chain) under discussion was sequenced for a study of cytomegalovirus exposure and HLA in healthy donors. Study-wide results and limits: The classifier reportedly diagnosed cytomegalovirus status with high sensitivity and specificity.

Of note for this clone: The antigen is not known.

Sequencing was performed with immunoSEQ multiplex PCR; in TCRdb, only in-frame clones are kept and a portion is missing. The table records about 73,000 clones, approximately 95% of them present only once. Germline CDR1 reads MNHEY; CDR2 reads SVGAGI. This CDR3 comprises 13 residues. V shed 4 bases, J shed 6 bases, and the junction held 4 bases outside the gene matches. This TCR was sampled from a man aged 18 to 29 in good health and CMV-seronegative. The specimen was PBMCs. The J gene is TRBJ1-1, the V gene TRBV6-5; 8 bases line up with TRBD1. The CDR3 nucleotides are TGTGCCAGCAGTTTTCGGACAGGGTCTGAAGCTTTCTTT. This gives the protein CASSFRTGSEAFF.